The rows below give T cell receptor beta chains drawn from one sample of a study of control samples from healthy donors and cancer patients. Using immunoSEQ multiplex PCR, the repertoire was profiled, and TCRdb retains in-frame clones only, with some absent. Seen here are roughly 100,000 clones, around 89% observed once, and the top ten hold about 19%. The sample comprised PBMCs. The receptors were sampled from a man aged 55 to 69 with lung cancer. The CDR3 runs from the conserved cysteine through the conserved F or W. A D gene is named only where the DNA matches it firmly. Where a row states a size, it is once, few, many or the class of an expanded clone; other rows omit it.

abundance,v_gene,d_gene,j_gene,CDR3aa,CDR3nt
-,TRBV5-6,TRBD1,TRBJ2-2,CASSLGGTGGFTGELFF,TGTGCCAGCAGCTTGGGAGGGACAGGGGGCTTCACCGGGGAGCTGTTTTTT
-,TRBV30,TRBD1,TRBJ1-5,CAWSVWPGGSHQPQHF,TGTGCCTGGAGTGTATGGCCAGGGGGGTCCCATCAGCCCCAGCATTTT
-,TRBV5-1,-,TRBJ2-3,CASSLAGNADTQYF,TGCGCCAGCAGCTTGGCTGGGAACGCAGATACGCAGTATTTT
once,TRBV7-2,-,TRBJ2-1,CASSLGPRTYNEQFF,TGTGCCAGCAGCTTAGGCCCAAGGACCTACAATGAGCAGTTCTTC
-,TRBV18,-,TRBJ1-4,CASSRSNEKLFF,TGTGCCAGCTCACGCTCTAATGAAAAACTGTTTTTT
-,TRBV11-3,-,TRBJ1-1,CASTRLGANTEAFF,TGTGCCAGCACACGGTTAGGGGCTAACACTGAAGCTTTCTTT
-,TRBV12-3/TRBV12-4,-,TRBJ1-1,CASSLDSSEAFF,TGTGCCAGCAGTTTGGATAGCTCTGAAGCTTTCTTT
-,TRBV6-6,-,TRBJ2-1,CASVMQGNSYNEQFF,TGTGCCAGCGTGATGCAGGGGAACTCCTACAATGAGCAGTTCTTC
-,TRBV6-5,TRBD1,TRBJ1-1,CASGHPGTGETEAFF,TGTGCCAGCGGACATCCCGGGACAGGGGAAACTGAAGCTTTCTTT
-,TRBV3-1/TRBV3-2,TRBD2,TRBJ2-7,CASSQVLAGGFEQYF,TGTGCCAGCAGCCAAGTCCTAGCGGGGGGGTTTGAGCAGTACTTC
-,TRBV18,-,TRBJ2-3,CASSPIVGTDTQYF,TGTGCCAGCTCACCAATAGTCGGGACAGATACGCAGTATTTT
-,TRBV3-1/TRBV3-2,-,TRBJ2-2,CASSQEDSLAELFF,TGTGCCAGCAGCCAAGAGGACTCCCTAGCGGAGCTGTTTTTT
-,TRBV2,-,TRBJ2-7,CASGQVTYEQYF,TGTGCCAGCGGCCAGGTCACCTACGAGCAGTACTTC
-,TRBV12-3/TRBV12-4,-,TRBJ1-3,CASTLLGNTIYF,TGTGCCAGCACCCTTCTAGGAAACACCATATATTTT
-,TRBV7-2,-,TRBJ1-5,CASSLTDLSNQPQHF,TGTGCCAGCAGCTTGACGGATCTTAGCAATCAGCCCCAGCATTTT
-,TRBV19,TRBD1,TRBJ2-5,CASSRDRGQETQYF,TGTGCCAGTAGTAGGGACAGGGGGCAGGAGACCCAGTACTTC
-,TRBV7-8,-,TRBJ1-2,CASSLAQRAHGYTF,TGTGCCAGCAGCTTAGCCCAGAGAGCTCATGGCTACACCTTC
-,TRBV24-1,-,TRBJ1-4,CATSGLGTDNEKLFF,TGTGCCACCAGTGGCCTCGGGACCGATAATGAAAAACTGTTTTTT
-,TRBV10-1,-,TRBJ1-4,CASSSGGDDEKLFF,TGCGCCAGCAGCTCGGGGGGGGACGATGAAAAACTGTTTTTT
once,TRBV5-1,-,TRBJ1-4,CASNPGGPFEKLFF,TGCGCCAGCAACCCCGGGGGCCCCTTCGAAAAACTGTTTTTT
-,TRBV7-8,TRBD1,TRBJ1-2,CASSWGTGDGGYTF,TGTGCCAGCAGCTGGGGGACAGGGGACGGAGGCTACACCTTC
-,TRBV6-5,TRBD1,TRBJ1-1,CASSFFTGQGAEAFF,TGTGCCAGCAGTTTCTTCACTGGACAGGGCGCTGAAGCTTTCTTT
-,TRBV5-8,-,TRBJ2-6,CAISPRTAFLHSSGANVLTF,TGTGCCATCTCTCCCCGGACGGCCTTTCTCCACAGCTCTGGGGCCAACGTCCTGACTTTC
-,TRBV5-1,TRBD1,TRBJ2-3,CASSSLTGADTQYF,TGCGCCAGCAGCTCTCTGACAGGGGCAGATACGCAGTATTTT
once,TRBV5-1,TRBD1,TRBJ1-3,CASSIQGPSSGNTIYF,TGCGCCAGCAGCATACAGGGGCCTTCCTCTGGAAACACCATATATTTT
few,TRBV10-2,-,TRBJ1-6,CASSLDRNSPLHF,TGCGCCAGCAGTCTCGACAGAAATTCACCCCTCCACTTT
-,TRBV5-1,-,TRBJ1-1,CASSLLQGNTEAFF,TGCGCCAGCAGCTTGTTACAGGGGAACACTGAAGCTTTCTTT
-,TRBV5-1,TRBD1,TRBJ1-1,CASSLARTGVTEAFF,TGCGCCAGCAGCTTGGCTAGGACAGGAGTCACTGAAGCTTTCTTT
-,TRBV2,-,TRBJ1-5,CASKTGTTLGPQHF,TGTGCCAGCAAAACCGGGACCACTCTAGGGCCCCAGCATTTT
-,TRBV29-1,-,TRBJ1-4,CSVEGAGLGANEKLFF,TGCAGCGTTGAAGGGGCAGGGTTGGGGGCTAATGAAAAACTGTTTTTT
few,TRBV6-1,-,TRBJ1-6,CASSESSGGFNNSPLHF,TGTGCCAGCAGTGAATCGTCTGGGGGCTTTAATAATTCACCCCTCCACTTT
-,TRBV10-1,-,TRBJ1-1,CASSDGQLNTEAFF,TGCGCCAGCAGTGATGGACAGCTGAACACTGAAGCTTTCTTT
-,TRBV14,-,TRBJ1-1,CASSQFVTTEAFF,TGTGCCAGCAGCCAATTTGTAACGACTGAAGCTTTCTTT
few,TRBV20-1,TRBD2,TRBJ2-1,CSSSRGLAGGLGEQFF,TGCAGTTCTAGTAGGGGACTAGCGGGGGGGCTTGGTGAGCAGTTCTTC
-,TRBV18,-,TRBJ1-6,CASSPNRAQDSPLHF,TGTGCCAGCTCACCAAACAGGGCTCAGGATTCACCCCTCCACTTT
-,TRBV7-2,-,TRBJ1-1,CASSSTVNTEAFF,TGTGCCAGCAGCTCGACGGTGAACACTGAAGCTTTCTTT
-,TRBV15,-,TRBJ2-5,CATSRDGARQTQYF,TGTGCCACCAGCAGAGACGGGGCCCGGCAGACCCAGTACTTC
once,TRBV6-5,-,TRBJ1-1,CASWGGDMNTEAFF,TGTGCCAGCTGGGGGGGAGACATGAACACTGAAGCTTTCTTT
-,TRBV3-1/TRBV3-2,-,TRBJ1-3,CASSQGAGNTIYF,TGTGCCAGCAGCCAGGGAGCTGGAAACACCATATATTTT